This TCR beta chain was found in a study of Graves' ophthalmopathy and Graves' hyperthyroidism. This clonotype was counted ten times or more. Its antigen is unidentified. For repertoire sequencing, the TCR beta CDR3 regions were amplified from RNA transcripts. HTBI primers were used in a first-round RT-PCR, which preceded a second-round multiplex PCR. Using its own MiXCR run on the multiplex PCR reads, TCRdb lists one record per CDR3 protein. The repertoire consists of around 1,200,000 distinct CDR3 sequences, with about 38% occurring once and the leading ten covering 8.5% to 14%. Aged 18 to 65, hyperthyroidism patients had new diagnoses of under 2 months' duration. Excluded were patients with other autoimmune diseases, uncontrolled infections, pregnancy or lactation. Study-wide points: Using 13 signatures, a model distinguished ophthalmopathy from stable hyperthyroidism, reaching about 89% sensitivity and roughly 80% specificity. Most expanded clonotypes from thyroid (those above 0.001 frequency) were also found in blood.

Germline V gives CDR1 LNHDA, CDR2 SQIVND (reference sequence). The CDR3 covers 13 residues. Trimming took 5 bases from V and 6 from J, leaving 13 bases between them. Material for sequencing was peripheral blood or thyroid tissue (not recorded which). This rearrangement joins TRBV19 to TRBJ1-1; tentative D call: TRBD1 (5 bases). The origin of this receptor is an adult man with Graves' hyperthyroidism. As DNA, the CDR3 is TGTGCCAGTAGTCCGGGACCGAGGGCTGAAGCTTTCTTT. It yields the protein CASSPGPRAEAFF.